What follows is one TCR beta chain and its context. In the source study's methods: It was from reference gene primer amplification that nucleated cell counts were estimated. Measured with immunoSEQ multiplex PCR; TCRdb has only the in-frame clones, and not every one. V, J and clone size were drawn from that table, and D and trimming were deduced from the DNA. The data show fewer than 200,000 clones, around 87% seen once. The Seattle patients, enrolled during active infection, were followed longitudinally. The source of the sample is a study of blood T cell repertoires in COVID-19. Study overall: There were acute and convalescent COVID-19 samples, and they came from the United States, Italy and Spain. In each case, the material was cDNA or gDNA derived from T cells, B-cell-depleted T cells, or PBMCs.

Between the trimmed V and J ends, which lost 0 bases and 2 bases, there was a span of 10 bases. Germline assignment: CDR1 MNHEY and CDR2 SMNVEV (reference sequence). This CDR3 has 15 residues. This TCR was recovered from a woman in her 70s with COVID-19, enrolled during active disease. Sequencing was performed on peripheral blood. The chain recombines TRBV27 with TRBJ2-5; TRBD1 might be the D (6 bases). The CDR3 nucleotides read TGTGCCAGCAGTTTATCCCCCCAGGGGCAAGAGACCCAGTACTTC. Protein product: CASSLSPQGQETQYF.